This paragraph reports one T cell receptor (beta chain). The donors were in the approximately 120-subject validation cohort; that cohort was separate from the approximately 700-subject first cohort. The sample belongs to a study of cytomegalovirus exposure and HLA in healthy donors. The method was immunoSEQ multiplex PCR; TCRdb's version includes in-frame clones alone and lacks a portion of them. The table lists approximately 260,000 clones, roughly 85% of them singletons. V lost 6 bases and J lost 2, with 10 bases in between. This CDR3 has 13 amino acids. Germline CDR1 is MNHNS and CDR2 is SASEGT. The sequencing input was PBMCs. The TCR sequence derives from a young woman in good health and CMV-seronegative. The chain couples TRBV6-1 to TRBJ1-1; D not certain. The CDR3 reads CASSYVENTEAFF. CDR3 sequence (DNA): TGTGCCAGCAGCTATGTAGAAAACACTGAAGCTTTCTTT.